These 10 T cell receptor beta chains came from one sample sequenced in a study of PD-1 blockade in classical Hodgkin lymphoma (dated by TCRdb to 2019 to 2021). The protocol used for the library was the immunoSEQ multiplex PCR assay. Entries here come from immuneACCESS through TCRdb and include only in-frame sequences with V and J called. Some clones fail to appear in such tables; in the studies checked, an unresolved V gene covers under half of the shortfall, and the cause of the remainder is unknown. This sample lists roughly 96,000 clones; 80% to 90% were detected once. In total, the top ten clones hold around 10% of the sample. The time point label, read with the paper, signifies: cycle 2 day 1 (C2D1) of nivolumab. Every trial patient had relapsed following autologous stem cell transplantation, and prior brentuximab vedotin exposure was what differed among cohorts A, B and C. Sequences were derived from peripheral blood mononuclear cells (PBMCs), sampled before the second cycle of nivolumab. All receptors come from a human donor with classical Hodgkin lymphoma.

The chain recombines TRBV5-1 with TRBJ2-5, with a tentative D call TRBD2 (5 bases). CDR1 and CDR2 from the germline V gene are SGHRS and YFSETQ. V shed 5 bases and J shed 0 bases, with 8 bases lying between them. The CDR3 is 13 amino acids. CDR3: CASRPGNQETQYF. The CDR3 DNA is TGCGCCAGCAGGCCGGGGAACCAAGAGACCCAGTACTTC.

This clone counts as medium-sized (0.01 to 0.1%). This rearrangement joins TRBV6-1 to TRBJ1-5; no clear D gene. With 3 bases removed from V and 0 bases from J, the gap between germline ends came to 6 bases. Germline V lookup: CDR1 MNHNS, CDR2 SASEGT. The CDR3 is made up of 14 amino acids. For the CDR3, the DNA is TGTGCCAGCAGTGAGGAGTTTAGCAATCAGCCCCAGCATTTT. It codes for CASSEEFSNQPQHF.

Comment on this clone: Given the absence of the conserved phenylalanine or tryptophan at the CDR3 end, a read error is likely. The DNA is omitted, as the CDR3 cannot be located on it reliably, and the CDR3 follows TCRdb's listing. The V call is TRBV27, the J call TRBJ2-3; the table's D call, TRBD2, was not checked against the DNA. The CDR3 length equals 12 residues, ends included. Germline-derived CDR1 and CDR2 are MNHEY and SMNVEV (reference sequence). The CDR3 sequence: CASSGCASGRAG.

The CDR3 protein is CASSVVGTSGNEQFF. CDR3 DNA sequence: TGTGCCAGCAGCGTAGTTGGGACTAGCGGAAATGAGCAGTTCTTC. V gene TRBV9 combines with J gene TRBJ2-1; 11 bases agree with TRBD2. This CDR3 comprises 15 residues. The V gene end was trimmed by 0 bases and the J gene end by 7 bases; junction bases not matched to a gene: 3. The germline V gene encodes CDR1 SGDLS and CDR2 YYNGEE.

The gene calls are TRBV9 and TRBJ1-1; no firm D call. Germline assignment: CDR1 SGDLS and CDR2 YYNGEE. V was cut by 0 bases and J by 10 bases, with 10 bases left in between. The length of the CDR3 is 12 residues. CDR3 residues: CASSVDKQPAFF. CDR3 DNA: TGTGCCAGCAGCGTAGATAAGCAGCCAGCTTTCTTT.

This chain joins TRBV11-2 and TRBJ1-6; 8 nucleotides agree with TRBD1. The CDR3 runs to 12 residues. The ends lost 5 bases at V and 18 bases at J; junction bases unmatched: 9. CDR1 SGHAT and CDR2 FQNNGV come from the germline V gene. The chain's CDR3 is CASSHGGGQGHF. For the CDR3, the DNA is TGTGCCAGCAGCCACGGGGGAGGACAGGGCCACTTT.

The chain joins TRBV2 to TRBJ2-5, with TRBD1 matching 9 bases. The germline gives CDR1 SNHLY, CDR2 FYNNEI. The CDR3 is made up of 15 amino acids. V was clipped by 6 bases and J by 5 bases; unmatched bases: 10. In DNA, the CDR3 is TGTGCCAGCAGAGTAGAAGGGACAGGGAAGGAGACCCAGTACTTC. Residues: CASRVEGTGKETQYF.

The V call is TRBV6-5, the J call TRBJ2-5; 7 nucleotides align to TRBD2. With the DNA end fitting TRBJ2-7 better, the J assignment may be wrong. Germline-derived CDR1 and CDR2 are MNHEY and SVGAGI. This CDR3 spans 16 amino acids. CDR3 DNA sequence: TGTGCCAGCAGTTACTCGCGCGGGAGTACGAAATACGAGCAGTACTTC. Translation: CASSYSRGSTKYEQYF.

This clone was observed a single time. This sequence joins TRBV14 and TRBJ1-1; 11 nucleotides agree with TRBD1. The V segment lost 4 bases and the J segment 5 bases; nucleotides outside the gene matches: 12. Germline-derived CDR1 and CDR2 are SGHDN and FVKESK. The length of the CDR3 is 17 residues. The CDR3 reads CASSPMGQGVGGTEAFF. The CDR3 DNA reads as TGTGCCAGCAGCCCAATGGGACAGGGGGTCGGAGGAACTGAAGCTTTCTTT.

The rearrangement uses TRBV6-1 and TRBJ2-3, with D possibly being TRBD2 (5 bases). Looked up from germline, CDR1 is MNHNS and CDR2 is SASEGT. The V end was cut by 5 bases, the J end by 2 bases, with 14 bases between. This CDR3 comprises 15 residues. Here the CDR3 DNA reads TGTGCCAGCAGTTTTGGAGGCGGGCTCACAGATACGCAGTATTTT. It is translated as CASSFGGGLTDTQYF.